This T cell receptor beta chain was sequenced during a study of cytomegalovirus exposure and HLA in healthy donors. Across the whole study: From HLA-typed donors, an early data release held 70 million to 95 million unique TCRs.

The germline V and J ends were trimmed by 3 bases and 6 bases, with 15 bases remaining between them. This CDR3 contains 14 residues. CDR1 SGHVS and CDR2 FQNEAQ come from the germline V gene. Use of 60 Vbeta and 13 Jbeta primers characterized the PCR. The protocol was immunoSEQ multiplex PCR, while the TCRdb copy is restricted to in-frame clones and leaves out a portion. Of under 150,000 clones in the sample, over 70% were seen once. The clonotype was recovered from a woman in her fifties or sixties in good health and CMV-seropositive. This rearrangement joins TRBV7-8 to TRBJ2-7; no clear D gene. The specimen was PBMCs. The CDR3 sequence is CASSFGSRGVEQYF. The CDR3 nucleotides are TGTGCCAGCAGCTTTGGCTCCCGCGGTGTCGAGCAGTACTTC.